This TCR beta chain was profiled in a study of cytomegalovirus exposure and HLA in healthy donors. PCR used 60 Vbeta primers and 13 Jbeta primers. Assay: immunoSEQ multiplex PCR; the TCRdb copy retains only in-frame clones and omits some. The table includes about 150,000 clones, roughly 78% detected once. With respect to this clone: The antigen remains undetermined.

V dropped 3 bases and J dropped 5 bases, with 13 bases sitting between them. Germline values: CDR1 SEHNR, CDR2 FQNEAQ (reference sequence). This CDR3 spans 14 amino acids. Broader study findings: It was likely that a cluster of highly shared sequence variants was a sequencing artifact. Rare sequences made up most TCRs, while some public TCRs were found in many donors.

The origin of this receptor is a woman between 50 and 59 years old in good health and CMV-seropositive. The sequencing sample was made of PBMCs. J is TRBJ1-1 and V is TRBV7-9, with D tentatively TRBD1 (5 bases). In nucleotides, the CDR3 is TGTGCCAGCAGCTTGAGCGGGGCGCGGACTGAAGCTTTCTTT. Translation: CASSLSGARTEAFF.